The 20 T cell receptor beta chains below all came from one sample that was sequenced in a study of blood T cell repertoires in COVID-19. Some clones are missing from TCRdb's copy, which holds only in-frame ones; the method was immunoSEQ multiplex PCR. Of 65,000 to 85,000 clones detected, 80% to 90% appear once; the ten largest clones hold roughly 2.7%. Sequenced sample: peripheral blood. The source is a man in his fifties with acute or convalescent COVID-19.

The V gene is TRBV12-2, the J gene TRBJ2-3; the table calls TRBD2, which could not be checked here. TRBV12-2 is reported as a pseudogene. This CDR3 spans 17 amino acids. CDR3 sequence (DNA): TGTGCAAGTCGCTATCCTATACTAGCGGGAAGGACAGATACGCAGTATTTT. This encodes CASRYPILAGRTDTQYF.

CDR3 amino acids: CATLNTAVTGELFF. CDR3 DNA: TGTGCCACCTTAAATACTGCGGTCACCGGGGAGCTGTTTTTT. The chain uses TRBV10-3 and TRBJ2-2; the D is unclear. The V end lost 10 bases, the J end lost 4 bases, and 16 bases lay between the germline ends. CDR1 and CDR2 from the germline V gene are ENHRY and SYGVKD. The CDR3 runs to 14 residues.

A single count supports this clone. V and J are TRBV24-1 and TRBJ2-7, with 11 bases matching TRBD2. V lost 7 bases, J lost 4 bases, and 5 bases stayed unmatched. Per the germline V gene, CDR1 is KGHDR and CDR2 is SFDVKD. This CDR3 comprises 14 residues. The DNA of the CDR3 is TGTGCCACCAGCCAGGGACTAGCGGATTACGAGCAGTACGTC. Translating it yields CATSQGLADYEQYV.

The chain recombines TRBV5-1 with TRBJ2-2; 7 bases match TRBD1. This CDR3 comprises 15 residues. In germline, CDR1 is SGHRS, CDR2 YFSETQ. V shed 2 bases, J shed 2 bases, and the junction held 3 bases outside the gene matches. The CDR3 region has the DNA TGCGCCAGCAGCTTCCGGGACAGCAACACCGGGGAGCTGTTTTTT. It codes for CASSFRDSNTGELFF.

The rearrangement uses TRBV19 and TRBJ2-1, with TRBD2 matching over 10 bases. CDR3 size: 18 residues. V dropped 3 bases and J dropped 6; count of bases not matched to a gene: 14. Germline CDR1 is LNHDA and CDR2 is SQIVND (reference sequence). The DNA for the CDR3 is TGTGCCAGTAGTATTTGGGGCATTAGCGGGAGGAACCCCAATGAGCAGTTCTTC. Amino acids: CASSIWGISGRNPNEQFF.

The chain is built from TRBV7-9 and TRBJ1-4; D is perhaps TRBD1 (5 bases). The V end was cut by 6 bases, the J end by 2 bases, with 13 bases between. Germline CDR1 reads SEHNR; CDR2 reads FQNEAQ (reference sequence). This CDR3 spans 15 amino acids. CDR3 DNA: TGTGCCAGCAGTATCGGGGGTGGCACTAATGAAAAACTGTTTTTT. Its translation is CASSIGGGTNEKLFF.

This CDR3 is CASSLGQSSGNTIYF. In DNA form, the CDR3 reads TGCGCCAGCAGCTTGGGACAGAGCTCTGGAAACACCATATATTTT. This chain connects TRBV5-1 to TRBJ1-3; a possible D gene is TRBD1 (5 bases). Per germline, CDR1 SGHRS and CDR2 YFSETQ. The germline V and J ends were trimmed by 0 bases and 0 bases, with 7 bases remaining between them. The CDR3 runs 15 residues.

The rearrangement joins TRBV7-8 to TRBJ2-7; the D gene is possibly TRBD1 (5 bases). CDR3 size: 17 residues. Trimming left V 4 bases short and J 2 bases short, with 21 bases between. CDR1 and CDR2 from the germline V gene are SGHVS and FQNEAQ. The CDR3 protein is CASSSSVTTGSAYEQYF. The CDR3 DNA follows: TGTGCCAGCAGCTCCTCAGTAACCACAGGTTCGGCCTACGAGCAGTACTTC.

The chain couples TRBV13 to TRBJ1-2, with 8 bases fitting TRBD1. There are 17 residues in the CDR3. V dropped 3 bases and J dropped 0; count of bases not matched to a gene: 9. Germline CDR1 is PRHDT and CDR2 is FYEKMQ (reference sequence). Here the CDR3 DNA reads TGTGCCAGCAGCTTTGGGATTCCGACAGGGGCTAACTATGGCTACACCTTC. Encoded protein: CASSFGIPTGANYGYTF.

Here the CDR3 DNA reads TGTGCCAGCAAACTAACGGGGGGACAAGAGACCCAGTACTTC. As protein: CASKLTGGQETQYF. V usage is TRBV13 and J usage is TRBJ2-5, with 7 nucleotides matching TRBD2. J lost 2 bases, V lost 7 bases, and 7 bases had no gene match. This CDR3 is built from 14 residues. Per the germline V gene, CDR1 is PRHDT and CDR2 is FYEKMQ (reference sequence).

This sequence joins TRBV19 and TRBJ1-2, with D unclear. This CDR3 is 13 amino acids long. The ends were cut back, 0 bases at V and 7 bases at J, with 9 bases in the middle. CDR1 is LNHDA, CDR2 SQIVND, per germline (reference sequence). The CDR3 here is CASSIDWRGGYTF. CDR3 DNA sequence: TGTGCCAGTAGTATAGATTGGCGGGGTGGCTACACCTTC.

This clone has just a few counts. The J gene is TRBJ2-7, the V gene TRBV28, with TRBD1 matching over 9 bases. The CDR3 runs to 14 residues. With V trimmed by 6 bases and J by 4 bases, 7 bases remained unmatched. CDR1 and CDR2 (germline): MDHEN, SYDVKM. CDR3 DNA sequence: TGTGCCAGCAGACTACAGGGGGCTTTTTACGAGCAGTACTTC. This codes for CASRLQGAFYEQYF.

The chain joins TRBV2 to TRBJ1-5; 10 bases are shared with TRBD1. This CDR3 comprises 14 residues. V trimming: 8 bases; J trimming: 4 bases; junction bases outside the gene matches: 5. Germline loops: CDR1 SNHLY, CDR2 FYNNEI. CDR3 DNA: TGTGCCAGCGCCGGGACAGGGGAAAATCAGCCCCAGCATTTT. This codes for CASAGTGENQPQHF.

This chain uses TRBV10-3 with TRBJ1-5; 9 nucleotides agree with TRBD1. J gave up 6 bases and V 1 base, and 4 bases lay outside the gene matches. The CDR3 has 15 amino acids. The germline gives CDR1 ENHRY, CDR2 SYGVKD. Written as DNA, the CDR3 is TGTGCCATCAGTGAGTTGGGACAGGGCGGTCAGCCCCAGCATTTT. Its translation: CAISELGQGGQPQHF.

This chain joins TRBV24-1 and TRBJ1-2; 7 nucleotides align to TRBD1. Germline V CDR1 and CDR2: KGHDR, SFDVKD. This CDR3 is 16 amino acids long. Unmatched junction bases numbered 12, after V lost 5 bases and J lost 4 bases. This chain's CDR3 is CATSGTGTANTYGYTF. In DNA form, the CDR3 reads TGTGCCACCAGTGGTACAGGGACAGCCAATACCTATGGCTACACCTTC.

V and J are TRBV29-1 and TRBJ1-2, with TRBD1 matching over 7 bases. CDR3 length: 13 residues. Germline V gene lookup returns CDR1 SQVTM and CDR2 ANQGSEA. V gave up 6 bases and J gave up 5 bases; unmatched junction bases: 9. CDR3 in DNA: TGCAGCGTCCGAGGGGGCGACGGATATGGCTACACCTTC. This translates into CSVRGGDGYGYTF.

The J gene is TRBJ1-6, the V gene TRBV19, with unresolved D. Trimming cost V 8 bases and J 0 bases, with 8 bases left between them. CDR1 is LNHDA, CDR2 SQIVND, per germline (reference sequence). The CDR3 extends over 14 amino acids. CDR3 residues: CASGQISYNSPLHF. CDR3 nucleotides: TGTGCCAGTGGTCAGATCTCCTATAATTCACCCCTCCACTTT.

In its sample, this clone was seen once. This chain uses TRBV9 with TRBJ2-3, with 7 bases that match TRBD2. CDR3 size: 15 residues. Losses at the gene ends were 0 bases for V and 4 bases for J; bases not matched to a gene: 5. Germline-derived CDR1 and CDR2 are SGDLS and YYNGEE. The CDR3 sequence is CASSVGGGSSDTQYF. CDR3 coding DNA: TGTGCCAGCAGCGTAGGGGGCGGGAGCTCAGATACGCAGTATTTT.

The genes are TRBV27 and TRBJ2-3; 16 bases are a match to TRBD2. The germline CDR1 and CDR2 sequences are MNHEY and SMNVEV (reference sequence). This CDR3 region has 18 residues. V shed 4 bases and J 6 bases; nucleotides not matched to a gene: 10. CDR3 region: CASSSPGLAGGPTDTQYF. The CDR3 nucleotides read TGTGCCAGCAGTTCCCCGGGACTAGCGGGAGGGCCCACGGATACGCAGTATTTT.

This chain uses TRBV5-1 with TRBJ2-1, with 9 bases aligning to TRBD2. V was pared by 4 bases and J by 1 base, with 3 bases of the junction left unmatched. Germline V gives CDR1 SGHRS, CDR2 YFSETQ. The CDR3 runs to 15 residues. CDR3 bases: TGCGCCAGCAGCGCGCTAGCGGGATCCTACAATGAGCAGTTCTTC. It translates to CASSALAGSYNEQFF.